The clone carrying this TCR beta chain has ten or more counts. The source of the sample is a study of Graves' ophthalmopathy and Graves' hyperthyroidism. Study information: Absence of ophthalmopathy within 18 months of follow-up defined stable hyperthyroidism.

Clinical symptoms, serum thyroxine, TRAb, thyroid ultrasound and orbital computed tomography determined diagnosis. RNA transcripts were the template, and TCR beta CDR3 regions were amplified from them. First-round RT-PCR with HTBI primers preceded a second-round multiplex PCR. TCRdb re-analysed the multiplex PCR reads in MiXCR, keeping a single row per CDR3 protein. Of about 1.1 million distinct CDR3 sequences detected, 35% to 40% appear once; the ten largest clones hold around 10%. In germline, CDR1 is SGHAT, CDR2 FQNNGV. V lost 0 bases and J 7 bases, leaving 13 bases between the germline ends. The CDR3 runs 14 residues.

The chain uses TRBV11-2 and TRBJ2-7; D perhaps matches TRBD1 (5 bases). Sequenced material: peripheral blood or thyroid tissue (not recorded which). The sequence was obtained from an adult man with Graves' hyperthyroidism. The CDR3 reads CASSLDQAGLEQYF. The CDR3 nucleotides are TGTGCCAGCAGCTTAGATCAGGCAGGGCTGGAGCAGTACTTC.